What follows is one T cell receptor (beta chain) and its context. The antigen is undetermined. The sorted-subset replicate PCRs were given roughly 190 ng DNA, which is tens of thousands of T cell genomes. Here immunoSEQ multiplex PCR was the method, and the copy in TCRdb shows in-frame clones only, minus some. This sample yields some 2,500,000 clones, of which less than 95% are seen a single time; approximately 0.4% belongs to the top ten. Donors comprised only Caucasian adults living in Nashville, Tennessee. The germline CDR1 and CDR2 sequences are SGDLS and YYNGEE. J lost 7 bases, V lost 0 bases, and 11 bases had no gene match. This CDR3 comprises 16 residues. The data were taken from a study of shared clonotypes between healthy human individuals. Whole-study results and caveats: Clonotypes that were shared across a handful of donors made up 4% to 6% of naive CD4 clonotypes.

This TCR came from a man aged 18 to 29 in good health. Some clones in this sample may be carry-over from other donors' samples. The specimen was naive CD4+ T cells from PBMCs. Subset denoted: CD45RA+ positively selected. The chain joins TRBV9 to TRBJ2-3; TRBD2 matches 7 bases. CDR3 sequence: CASSVARGGSGNTQYF. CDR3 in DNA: TGTGCCAGCAGCGTAGCTCGAGGCGGGAGCGGTAATACGCAGTATTTT.